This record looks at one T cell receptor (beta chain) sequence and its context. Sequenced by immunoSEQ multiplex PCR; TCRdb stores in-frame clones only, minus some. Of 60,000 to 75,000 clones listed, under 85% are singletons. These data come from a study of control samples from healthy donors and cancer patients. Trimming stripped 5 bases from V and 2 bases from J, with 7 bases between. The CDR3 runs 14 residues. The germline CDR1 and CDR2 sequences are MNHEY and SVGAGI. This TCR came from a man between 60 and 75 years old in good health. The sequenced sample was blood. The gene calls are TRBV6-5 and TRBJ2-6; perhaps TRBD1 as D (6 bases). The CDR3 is CASSQGPGANVLTF. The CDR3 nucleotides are TGTGCCAGCAGTCAGGGGCCTGGGGCCAACGTCCTGACTTTC.